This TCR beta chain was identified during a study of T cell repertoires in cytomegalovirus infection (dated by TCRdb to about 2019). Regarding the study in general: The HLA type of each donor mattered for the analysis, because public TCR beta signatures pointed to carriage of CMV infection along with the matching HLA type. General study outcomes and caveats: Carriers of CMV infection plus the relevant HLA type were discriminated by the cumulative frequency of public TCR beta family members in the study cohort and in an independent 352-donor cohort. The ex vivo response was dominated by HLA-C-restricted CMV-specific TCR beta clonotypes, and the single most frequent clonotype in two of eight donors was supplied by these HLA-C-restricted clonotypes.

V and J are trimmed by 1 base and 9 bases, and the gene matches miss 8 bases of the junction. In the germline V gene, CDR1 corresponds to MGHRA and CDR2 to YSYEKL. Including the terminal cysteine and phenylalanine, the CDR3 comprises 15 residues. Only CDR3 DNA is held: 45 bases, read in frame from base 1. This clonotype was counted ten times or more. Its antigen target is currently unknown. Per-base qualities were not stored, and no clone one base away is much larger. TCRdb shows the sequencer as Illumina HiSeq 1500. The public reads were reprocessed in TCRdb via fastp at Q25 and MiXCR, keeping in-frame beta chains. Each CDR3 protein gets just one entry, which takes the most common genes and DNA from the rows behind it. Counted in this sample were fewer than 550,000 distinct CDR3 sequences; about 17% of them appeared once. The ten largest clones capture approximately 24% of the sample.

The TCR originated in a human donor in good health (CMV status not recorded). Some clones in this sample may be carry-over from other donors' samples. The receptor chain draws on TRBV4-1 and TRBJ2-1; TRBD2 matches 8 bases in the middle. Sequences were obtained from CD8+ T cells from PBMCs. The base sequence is TGCGCCAGCAGCCAAGCCCGAGCGGGAGAGGGTGAGCAGTTCTTC. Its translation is CASSQARAGEGEQFF.